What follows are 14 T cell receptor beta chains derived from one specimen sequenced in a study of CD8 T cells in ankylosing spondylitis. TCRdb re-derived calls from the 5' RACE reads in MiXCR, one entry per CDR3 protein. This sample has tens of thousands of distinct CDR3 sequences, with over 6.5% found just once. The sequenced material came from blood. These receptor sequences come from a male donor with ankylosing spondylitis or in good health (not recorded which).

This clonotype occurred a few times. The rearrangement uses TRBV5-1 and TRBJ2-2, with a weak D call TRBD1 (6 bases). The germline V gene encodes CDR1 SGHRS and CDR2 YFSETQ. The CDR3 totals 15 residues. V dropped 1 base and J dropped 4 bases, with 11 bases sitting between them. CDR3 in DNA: TGCGCCAGCAGCTTGTCCAGGGGCCTCACCGGGGAGCTGTTTTTT. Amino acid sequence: CASSLSRGLTGELFF.

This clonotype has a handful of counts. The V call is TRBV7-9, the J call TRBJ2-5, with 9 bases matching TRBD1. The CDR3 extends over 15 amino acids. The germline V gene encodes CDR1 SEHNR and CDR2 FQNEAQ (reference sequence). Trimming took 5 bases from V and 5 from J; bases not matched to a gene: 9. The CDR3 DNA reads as TGTGCCAGCAGCCCTCCTGGGACAGGGTCGGAGACCCAGTACTTC. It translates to CASSPPGTGSETQYF.

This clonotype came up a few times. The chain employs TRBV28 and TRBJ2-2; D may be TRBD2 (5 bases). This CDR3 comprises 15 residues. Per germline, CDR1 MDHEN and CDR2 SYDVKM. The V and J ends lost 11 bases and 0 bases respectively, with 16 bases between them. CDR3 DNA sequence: TGTGCCGTACAGAGGGAAAACCCGAACACCGGGGAGCTGTTTTTT. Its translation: CAVQRENPNTGELFF.

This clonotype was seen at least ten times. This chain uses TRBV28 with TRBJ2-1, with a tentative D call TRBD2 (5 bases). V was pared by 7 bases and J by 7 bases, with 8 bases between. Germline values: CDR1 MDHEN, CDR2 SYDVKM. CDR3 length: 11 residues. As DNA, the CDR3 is TGTGCCAGCAATACGGGGAATGAGCAGTTCTTC. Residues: CASNTGNEQFF.

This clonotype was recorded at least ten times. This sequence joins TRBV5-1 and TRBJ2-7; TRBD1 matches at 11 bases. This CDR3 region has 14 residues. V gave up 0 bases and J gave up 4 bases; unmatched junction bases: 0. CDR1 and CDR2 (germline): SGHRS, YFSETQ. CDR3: CASSLGDRGYEQYF. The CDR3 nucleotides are TGCGCCAGCAGCTTGGGGGACAGGGGGTACGAGCAGTACTTC.

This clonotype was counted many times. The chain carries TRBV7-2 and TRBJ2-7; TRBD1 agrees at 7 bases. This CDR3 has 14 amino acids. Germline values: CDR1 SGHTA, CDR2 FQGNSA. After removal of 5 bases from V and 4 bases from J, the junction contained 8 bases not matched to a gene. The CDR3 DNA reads TGTGCCAGCAGCCCCCGGGACAGCTTTTACGAGCAGTACTTC. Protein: CASSPRDSFYEQYF.

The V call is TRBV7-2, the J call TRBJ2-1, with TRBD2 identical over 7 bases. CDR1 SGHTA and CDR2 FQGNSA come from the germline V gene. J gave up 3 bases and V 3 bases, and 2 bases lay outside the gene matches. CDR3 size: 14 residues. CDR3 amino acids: CASSFREDYNEQFF. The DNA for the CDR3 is TGTGCCAGCAGCTTCCGGGAGGACTACAATGAGCAGTTCTTC.

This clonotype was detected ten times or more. CDR3 loop: CASSLLELWTGELFF. Written as DNA, the CDR3 is TGCGCCAGCAGCTTGTTAGAATTGTGGACCGGGGAGCTGTTTTTT. J is TRBJ2-2 and V is TRBV5-1; unclear D gene. V dropped 1 base and J dropped 5 bases, with 12 bases sitting between them. Germline V gene data show CDR1 as SGHRS and CDR2 as YFSETQ. There are 15 residues in the CDR3.

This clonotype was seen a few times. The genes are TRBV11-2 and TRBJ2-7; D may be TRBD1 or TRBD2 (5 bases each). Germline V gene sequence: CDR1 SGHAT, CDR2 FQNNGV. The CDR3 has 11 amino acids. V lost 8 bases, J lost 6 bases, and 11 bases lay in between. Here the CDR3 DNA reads TGTGCCAGCGGGGTTGGGGGCGAGCAGTACTTC. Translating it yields CASGVGGEQYF.

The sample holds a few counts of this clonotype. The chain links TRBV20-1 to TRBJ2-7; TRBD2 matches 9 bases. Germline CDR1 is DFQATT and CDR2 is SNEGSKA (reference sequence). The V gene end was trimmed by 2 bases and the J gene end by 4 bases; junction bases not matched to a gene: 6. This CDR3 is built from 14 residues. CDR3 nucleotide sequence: TGCAGTGCTAGACCGACTAGCGGCGTTTACGAGCAGTACTTC. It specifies CSARPTSGVYEQYF.

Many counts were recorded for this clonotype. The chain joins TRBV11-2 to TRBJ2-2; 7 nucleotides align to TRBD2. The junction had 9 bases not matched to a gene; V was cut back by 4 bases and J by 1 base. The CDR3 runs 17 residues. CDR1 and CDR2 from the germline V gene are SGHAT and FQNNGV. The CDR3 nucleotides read TGTGCCAGCAGCTGGCGCTCGGGCGGGGGGAACACCGGGGAGCTGTTTTTT. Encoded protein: CASSWRSGGGNTGELFF.

This CDR3 reads CASSLSGFSTDTQYF. The CDR3 DNA sequence: TGTGCCAGCAGCTTATCAGGATTTAGCACAGATACGCAGTATTTT. The chain employs TRBV7-2 and TRBJ2-3; the D is unclear. Germline loops: CDR1 SGHTA, CDR2 FQGNSA. V was trimmed by 2 bases and J by 0 bases, leaving 9 bases between them. The CDR3 totals 15 residues.

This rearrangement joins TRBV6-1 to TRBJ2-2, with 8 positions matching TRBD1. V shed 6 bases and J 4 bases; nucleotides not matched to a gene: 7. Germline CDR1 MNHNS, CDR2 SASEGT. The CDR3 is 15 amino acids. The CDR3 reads CASSLPDRGTGELFF. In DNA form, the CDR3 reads TGTGCCAGCAGCCTACCTGACAGGGGCACCGGGGAGCTGTTTTTT.

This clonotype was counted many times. CDR3 in amino acids: CASKRGSSYEQYF. The DNA of the CDR3 is TGTGCCAGCAAACGGGGTAGCTCCTACGAGCAGTACTTC. V usage is TRBV12-3 or TRBV12-4 and J usage is TRBJ2-7; D is perhaps TRBD2 (5 bases). CDR3 length: 13 residues. V was pared by 7 bases and J by 0 bases, with 10 bases between.